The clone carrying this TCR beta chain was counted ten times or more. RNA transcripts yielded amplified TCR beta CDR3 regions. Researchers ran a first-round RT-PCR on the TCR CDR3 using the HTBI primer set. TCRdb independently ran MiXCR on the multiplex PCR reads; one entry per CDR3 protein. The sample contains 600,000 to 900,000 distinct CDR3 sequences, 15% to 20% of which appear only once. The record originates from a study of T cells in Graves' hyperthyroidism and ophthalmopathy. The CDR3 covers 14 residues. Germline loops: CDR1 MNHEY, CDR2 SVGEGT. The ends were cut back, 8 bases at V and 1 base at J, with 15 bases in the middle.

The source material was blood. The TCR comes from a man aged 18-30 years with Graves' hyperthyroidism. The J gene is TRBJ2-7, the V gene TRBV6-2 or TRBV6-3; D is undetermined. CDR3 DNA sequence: TGTGCCAGCTCTGACCCACTTGTATCCTACGAGCAGTACTTC. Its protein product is CASSDPLVSYEQYF.